The present TCR beta chain was sequenced within a study of CD8 T cells in ankylosing spondylitis. V trimming: 2 bases; J trimming: 7 bases; junction bases outside the gene matches: 7. This CDR3 comprises 14 residues. The V gene's germline CDR1 is KGHSH and CDR2 LQKENI. TCRdb re-analysed the 5' RACE reads in MiXCR, keeping a single row per CDR3 protein. This sample has some 290,000 distinct CDR3 sequences, with 15% to 25% found just once. The sample taken for sequencing was blood, either unsorted or a sorted T cell fraction (not recorded which). This receptor was taken from a male donor with ankylosing spondylitis or in good health (not recorded which). The chain links TRBV18 to TRBJ1-1; 7 bases agree with TRBD1. Written as DNA, the CDR3 is TGTGCCAGCTCACCAACAGGGGACGGGGATGAAGCTTTCTTT. This codes for CASSPTGDGDEAFF.